This TCR beta chain appears in the sequencing data of a study of blood T cell repertoires in COVID-19. Libraries were prepared by immunoSEQ multiplex PCR; TCRdb keeps only in-frame clonotypes and omits some of them. The sample includes about 170,000 clones, 74% of them seen just once. Trimming took 4 bases from V and 7 from J; bases not matched to a gene: 7. This CDR3 is 13 amino acids long. The germline CDR1 and CDR2 sequences are GTSNPN and SVGIG (reference sequence). The TCR sequence derives from a woman of 80 years or more with acute or convalescent COVID-19. Sequenced input: peripheral blood. The rearrangement joins TRBV30 to TRBJ2-1; 7 positions agree with TRBD1. CDR3 protein: CAWNQGVGNEQFF. CDR3 in DNA: TGTGCCTGGAATCAGGGGGTAGGGAATGAGCAGTTCTTC.